This TCR beta chain came from a study of a mutant IDH1 vaccine in newly diagnosed glioma. Study-wide context: Eight vaccine doses were administered to patients at weeks 1, 3, 5, 7, 11, 15, 19 and 23. Broader study findings: Among all patients, vaccine-induced immune responses occurred in roughly 93%.

CDR3 length equals 13 residues. Germline CDR1 SGHDN, CDR2 FVKESK. V was trimmed by 4 bases and J by 4 bases, leaving 10 bases between them. Time point reported: week 11, during vaccination. A single vaccine dose contained 300 ug of mutant IDH1 20-mer peptide, and topical imiquimod was used with it. Assay: immunoSEQ multiplex PCR; the TCRdb copy retains only in-frame clones and omits some. The sample shows about 25,000 clones, about three quarters of them seen only once. Worth noting for this clone: Its antigen is still unknown.

The chain employs TRBV14 and TRBJ1-2, with a tentative D call TRBD1 (6 bases). Specimen: peripheral blood mononuclear cells (PBMCs), collected from a glioma patient whose treatment included an IDH1 peptide vaccine. The clonotype originates from a man aged 18 to 35 with glioma. Some clones in this sample may be carry-over from other donors' samples. The CDR3 DNA sequence: TGTGCCAGCAGCCGAGGGACAATCTATGGCTACACCTTC. This translates into CASSRGTIYGYTF. The full variable domain, completed using reference TRBV14 and TRBJ1-2, is EAGVTQFPSHSVIEKGQTVTLRCDPISGHDNLYWYRRVMGKEIKFLLHFVKESKQDESGMPNNRFLAERTGGTYSTLKVQPAELEDSGVYFCASSRGTIYGYTFGSGTRLTVV.